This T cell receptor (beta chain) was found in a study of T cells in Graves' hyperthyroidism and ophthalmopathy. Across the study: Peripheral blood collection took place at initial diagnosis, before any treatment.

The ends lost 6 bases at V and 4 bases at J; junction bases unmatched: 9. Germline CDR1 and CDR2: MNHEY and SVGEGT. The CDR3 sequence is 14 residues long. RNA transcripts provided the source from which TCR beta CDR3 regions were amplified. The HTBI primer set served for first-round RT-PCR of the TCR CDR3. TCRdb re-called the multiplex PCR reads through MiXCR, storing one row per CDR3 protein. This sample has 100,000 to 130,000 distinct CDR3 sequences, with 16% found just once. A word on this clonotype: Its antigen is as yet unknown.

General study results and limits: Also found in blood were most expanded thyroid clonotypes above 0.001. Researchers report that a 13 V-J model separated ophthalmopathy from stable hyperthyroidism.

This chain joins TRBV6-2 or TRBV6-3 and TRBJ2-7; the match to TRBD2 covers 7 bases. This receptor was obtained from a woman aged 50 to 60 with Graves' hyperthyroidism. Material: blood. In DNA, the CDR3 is TGTGCCAGCAGACCTGGGGGGGACCAGTACGAGCAGTACTTC. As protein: CASRPGGDQYEQYF.